This section outlines one T cell receptor (beta chain) sequence together with its context. Antigen: not known. The data originate from a study of long-term antiretroviral therapy in people with HIV. Study results and limitations: Pre-ART expanded TRB clones stayed dominant throughout, though often decreasing after ART.

Version v3.0 of the immunoSEQ assay ran at survey level. Sequencing set out to capture roughly 40,000-50,000 T-cell genomes per sample. Using immunoSEQ multiplex PCR, the repertoire was profiled, and TCRdb retains in-frame clones only, with some absent. This sample has about 23,000 clones, with 82% found just once. Per donor, at least one pre-ART and at least two post-ART PBMC samples were obtained. Each specimen consisted of 1-10 million cryopreserved PBMC prior to extraction of DNA. V shed 2 bases, J shed 5 bases, and the junction held 6 bases outside the gene matches. The length of the CDR3 is 16 residues. From germline, CDR1 is MNHEY and CDR2 SMNVEV (reference sequence).

The input for sequencing was unsorted PBMCs, taken 0.3 years after starting antiretroviral therapy. V is TRBV27 and J is TRBJ2-2; 9 bases fit TRBD1. This TCR was sampled from a man aged 45 to 65 with HIV. The CDR3 DNA sequence: TGTGCCAGCAGTTTAACGACAGGGGGATGGACCGGGGAGCTGTTTTTT. Encoded protein: CASSLTTGGWTGELFF.